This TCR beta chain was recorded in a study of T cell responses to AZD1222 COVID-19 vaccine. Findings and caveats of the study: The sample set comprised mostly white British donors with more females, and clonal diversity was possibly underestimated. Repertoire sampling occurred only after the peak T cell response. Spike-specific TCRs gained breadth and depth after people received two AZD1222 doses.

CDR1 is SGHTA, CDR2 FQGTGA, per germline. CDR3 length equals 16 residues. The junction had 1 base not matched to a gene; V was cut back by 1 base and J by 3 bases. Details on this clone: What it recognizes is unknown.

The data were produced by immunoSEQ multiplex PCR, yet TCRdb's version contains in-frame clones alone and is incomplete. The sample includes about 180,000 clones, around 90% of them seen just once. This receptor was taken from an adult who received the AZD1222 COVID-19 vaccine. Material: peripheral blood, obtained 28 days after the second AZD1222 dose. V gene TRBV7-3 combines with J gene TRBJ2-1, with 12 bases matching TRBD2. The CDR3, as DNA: TGTGCCAGCAGCTTAAGGGGACTAGCGGGCTACAATGAGCAGTTCTTC. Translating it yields CASSLRGLAGYNEQFF.